This passage covers 13 T cell receptor beta chains from one sample sequenced in a study of CD8 T cells in ankylosing spondylitis (dated by TCRdb to about 2017). Library construction relied on 5' RACE. Sequencing used an Illumina HiSeq 2500. Using fastp trimming at Q25 and MiXCR clonotype assembly, TCRdb reanalyzed the public sequencing data and kept in-frame beta chains. Each CDR3 protein gets just one entry, which takes the most common genes and DNA from the rows behind it. The sample includes roughly 240,000 distinct CDR3 sequences, with roughly 32% observed a single time. Of the sample, 4% to 5% is held by the ten largest clones. Sequencing was done on a sample of blood, either unsorted or a sorted T cell fraction (not recorded which). Source of these receptors: a male donor with ankylosing spondylitis or in good health (not recorded which).

In nucleotides, the CDR3 is TGTGCCAGCAGCCCTGCTGCCTGGGAGGGGGAGACCCAGTACTTC. The encoded protein is CASSPAAWEGETQYF. The V gene is TRBV7-6, the J gene TRBJ2-5, with 7 bases that match TRBD2. The CDR3 has 15 amino acids. The V segment lost 5 bases and the J segment 5 bases; nucleotides outside the gene matches: 11. Germline values: CDR1 SGHVS, CDR2 FNYEAQ.

V is TRBV29-1 and J is TRBJ2-5; 7 positions match TRBD1. This CDR3 is 13 amino acids long. The junction had 3 bases not matched to a gene; V was cut back by 2 bases and J by 3 bases. Germline CDR1 and CDR2: SQVTM and ANQGSEA. The CDR3 protein is CSVERDREETQYF. The CDR3, as DNA: TGCAGCGTTGAAAGGGACAGAGAAGAGACCCAGTACTTC.

Ten or more counts support this clonotype. The chain links TRBV15 to TRBJ1-6, with unresolved D. CDR1 LNHNV and CDR2 YYDKDF come from the germline V gene (reference sequence). The V gene lost 0 bases and the J gene lost 7 bases, with 1 base spanning the gap. This CDR3 contains 12 residues. CDR3 region: CATSRENSPLHF. The CDR3 bases are TGTGCCACCAGCAGAGAAAATTCACCCCTCCACTTT.

The CDR3 region has the DNA TGCGCCAGCAGCTTAGGGGACAGGAACCAAGAGACCCAGTACTTC. This gives the protein CASSLGDRNQETQYF. The chain uses TRBV5-1 and TRBJ2-5; TRBD1 aligns across 8 bases. V was pared by 2 bases and J by 0 bases, with 3 bases of the junction left unmatched. Germline V gives CDR1 SGHRS, CDR2 YFSETQ. The length of the CDR3 is 15 residues.

This clonotype was recorded a few times. This chain connects TRBV12-3 or TRBV12-4 to TRBJ1-5, with a possible D match to TRBD1 (5 bases). The CDR3 sequence is 12 residues long. Trimming removed 4 bases at V and 12 bases at J, with 13 bases between. The CDR3 region is CASSSDSLGQHF. CDR3 DNA: TGTGCCAGCAGTTCTGACAGCCTAGGCCAGCATTTT.

The rearrangement links TRBV4-2 to TRBJ2-2, with 10 bases aligning to TRBD2. CDR1 is LGHNA, CDR2 YNFKEQ, per germline. The V segment lost 1 base and the J segment 6 bases; nucleotides outside the gene matches: 5. The CDR3 is 16 residues long. The CDR3 DNA reads as TGTGCCAGCAGCCAAGTTCCCAGCGGGGGGGCCGGGGAGCTGTTTTTT. Its protein is CASSQVPSGGAGELFF.

This clonotype was counted between two and nine times. The chain recombines TRBV7-2 with TRBJ2-3, with D perhaps matching TRBD2 (7 bases). Germline V lookup: CDR1 SGHTA, CDR2 FQGNSA. Trimming removed 10 bases at V and 3 bases at J, with 23 bases between. The CDR3 covers 16 residues. CDR3 sequence reads: CANPPRSGGATDTQYF. CDR3 DNA: TGTGCCAACCCTCCCCGGTCTGGGGGGGCAACAGATACGCAGTATTTT.

The V call is TRBV4-1, the J call TRBJ2-7, with D maybe TRBD1 (6 bases). The V gene's germline CDR1 is MGHRA and CDR2 YSYEKL. Trimming left V 1 base short and J 0 bases short, with 7 bases between. The CDR3 totals 14 residues. The CDR3 loop is CASSQGDISYEQYF. Written as DNA, the CDR3 is TGCGCCAGCAGCCAAGGGGACATCTCCTACGAGCAGTACTTC.

The gene calls are TRBV12-3 or TRBV12-4 and TRBJ1-1; TRBD1 might be the D (6 bases). Trimming took 5 bases from V and 5 from J, leaving 9 bases between them. The CDR3 contains 12 residues. CDR3 DNA sequence: TGTGCCAGCAGTCTCCAGGGGACTGAAGCTTTCTTT. Translated, it gives CASSLQGTEAFF.

The J gene is TRBJ2-3, the V gene TRBV7-9; the D gene could be TRBD1 or TRBD2 (5 bases each). CDR1 is SEHNR and CDR2 is FQNEAQ in the germline V gene (reference sequence). The CDR3 loop spans 15 amino acids. Between the trimmed V and J ends, which lost 4 bases and 0 bases, there was a span of 11 bases. The CDR3 protein is CASSSGPTSTDTQYF. CDR3 in DNA: TGTGCCAGCAGCTCGGGACCAACTAGCACAGATACGCAGTATTTT. Based on the CDR3 plus reference TRBV7-9 and TRBJ2-3, the full variable domain is DTGVSQNPRHKITKRGQNVTFRCDPISEHNRLYWYRQTLGQGPEFLTYFQNEAQLEKSRLLSDRFSAERPKGSFSTLEIQRTEQGDSAMYLCASSSGPTSTDTQYFGPGTRLTVL.

The CDR3 sequence is CASSSGSTGVYEQYF. CDR3 DNA sequence: TGCGCCAGCAGCTCTGGATCGACGGGGGTGTACGAGCAGTACTTC. The chain recombines TRBV5-1 with TRBJ2-7, with D possibly being TRBD2 (6 bases). Trimming took off 3 bases at V and 4 bases at J, with 17 bases between the two ends. CDR1 SGHRS and CDR2 YFSETQ come from the germline V gene. CDR3 size: 15 residues.

This clonotype was seen only a few times. The chain employs TRBV5-1 and TRBJ2-3; 7 nucleotides match TRBD2. This CDR3 has 17 amino acids. Germline V lookup: CDR1 SGHRS, CDR2 YFSETQ. J lost 1 base, V lost 0 bases, and 8 bases had no gene match. CDR3 nucleotide sequence: TGCGCCAGCAGCTTGGAAGGGGCTACTAGCGGCACAGATACGCAGTATTTT. It encodes CASSLEGATSGTDTQYF.

The genes are TRBV11-1 and TRBJ2-3; D possibly corresponds to TRBD2 (6 bases). V was clipped by 5 bases and J by 2 bases, with 11 bases between them. Germline lookup yields CDR1 SGHAT and CDR2 FQDESV (reference sequence). There are 14 residues in the CDR3. The CDR3 DNA reads TGTGCCAGCAGCCGGACGGGGGTCACAGATACGCAGTATTTT. As protein: CASSRTGVTDTQYF.